The 13 T cell receptor beta chains listed next were all sequenced from one sample in a study of control samples from healthy donors and cancer patients. TCRdb's table, derived via immunoSEQ multiplex PCR, lists solely in-frame clones and lacks some. The table records 30,000 to 40,000 clones, approximately 93% of them present only once. Material: PBMCs. These receptors were obtained from a man aged 35 to 55 with colorectal cancer.

J is TRBJ2-3 and V is TRBV6-6; possibly TRBD1 or TRBD2 for D (5 bases each). Looked up from germline, CDR1 is MNHNY and CDR2 is SVGAGI (reference sequence). This CDR3 contains 15 residues. The germline V and J ends were trimmed by 5 bases and 1 base, with 13 bases remaining between them. The CDR3 region is CASSPRDPRTDTQYF. Here the CDR3 DNA reads TGTGCCAGCAGTCCCCGGGACCCACGCACAGATACGCAGTATTTT.

The chain uses TRBV9 and TRBJ1-2; D perhaps matches TRBD1 (5 bases). Germline V gene lookup returns CDR1 SGDLS and CDR2 YYNGEE. The CDR3 length is 14 residues. V was clipped by 2 bases and J by 4 bases, with 12 bases between them. The CDR3 region has the DNA TGTGCCAGCAGCGTTAGTAGCGGGGCCTATGGCTACACCTTC. Translating gives CASSVSSGAYGYTF.

This chain links TRBV10-2 with TRBJ2-5; D unresolved. The CDR3 has 14 residues. Germline-derived CDR1 and CDR2 are WSHSY and SAAADI. Trimming cost V 4 bases and J 5 bases, with 14 bases left between them. CDR3 region: CASSVGFSTETQYF. CDR3 nucleotide sequence: TGCGCCAGCAGTGTAGGGTTCAGTACGGAGACCCAGTACTTC.

The rearrangement joins TRBV11-1 to TRBJ2-3; weak D call: TRBD2 (5 bases). The CDR3 has 13 residues. Germline V lookup: CDR1 SGHAT, CDR2 FQDESV (reference sequence). V was clipped by 1 base and J by 3 bases, with 5 bases between them. The CDR3 region has the DNA TGTGCCAGCAGCTTAGGCGGGACAGATACGCAGTATTTT. Residues: CASSLGGTDTQYF. The entire variable domain, with the rest obtained from reference TRBV11-1 and TRBJ2-3, is as follows: EAEVAQSPRYKITEKSQAVAFWCDPISGHATLYWYRQILGQGPELLVQFQDESVVDDSQLPKDRFSAERLKGVDSTLKIQPAELGDSAMYLCASSLGGTDTQYFGPGTRLTVL.

The CDR3 loop is CASSLAFPYEQYF. The CDR3 nucleotides read TGTGCCAGCAGCTTAGCCTTCCCCTACGAGCAGTACTTC. V is TRBV7-8 and J is TRBJ2-7; no definite D call. Per the germline V gene, CDR1 is SGHVS and CDR2 is FQNEAQ. The CDR3 runs to 13 residues. The V end was cut by 0 bases, the J end by 2 bases, with 5 bases between.

The V call is TRBV7-2, the J call TRBJ1-5; no clear D. CDR1 is SGHTA, CDR2 FQGNSA, per germline. The V gene lost 0 bases and the J gene lost 7 bases, with 7 bases spanning the gap. This CDR3 is 13 amino acids long. The CDR3 coding sequence is TGTGCCAGCAGCTTAGCTCTGGGCCAGCCCCAGCATTTT. Amino acid sequence: CASSLALGQPQHF.

The chain has TRBV18 and TRBJ1-3, with unresolved D. The ends were cut back, 2 bases at V and 8 bases at J, with 10 bases in the middle. The germline gives CDR1 KGHSH, CDR2 LQKENI. CDR3 length equals 13 residues. The CDR3, as DNA: TGTGCCAGCTCACCAACGGTTTCGGACACCATATATTTT. Translation: CASSPTVSDTIYF.

The chain has TRBV4-1 and TRBJ2-7; tentative D call: TRBD2 (6 bases). The length of the CDR3 is 13 residues. The germline CDR1 and CDR2 sequences are MGHRA and YSYEKL. Trimming left V 1 base short and J 6 bases short, with 10 bases between. CDR3 in amino acids: CASSQGNGGEQYF. The CDR3 DNA is TGCGCCAGCAGCCAAGGGAACGGGGGCGAGCAGTACTTC.

The genes are TRBV3-1 (or the pseudogene TRBV3-2) and TRBJ2-5; D is unclear. Trimming took 4 bases from V and 2 from J, leaving 11 bases between them. The CDR3 sequence is 14 residues long. Germline V gene data show CDR1 as LGHDT and CDR2 as YNNKEL (reference sequence). The CDR3 bases are TGTGCCAGCAGCCTCAGCTACGGACAAGAGACCCAGTACTTC. This codes for CASSLSYGQETQYF.

The genes are TRBV18 and TRBJ2-3; TRBD2 might be the D (5 bases). This CDR3 has 15 residues. The V gene lost 6 bases and the J gene lost 2 bases, with 15 bases spanning the gap. Germline V gene sequence: CDR1 KGHSH, CDR2 LQKENI. The CDR3 DNA reads as TGTGCCAGCTCCGGTCTCGGGGAGATCACAGATACGCAGTATTTT. Its protein is CASSGLGEITDTQYF.

This chain joins TRBV11-1 and TRBJ2-1, with D uncertain. CDR1 and CDR2 (germline): SGHAT, FQDESV (reference sequence). The V gene lost 3 bases and the J gene lost 1 base, with 10 bases spanning the gap. The CDR3 spans 15 residues. In DNA form, the CDR3 reads TGTGCCAGCAGCTTCGTCACCGGGTCCTACAATGAGCAGTTCTTC. Translation gives CASSFVTGSYNEQFF.

V gene TRBV5-4 combines with J gene TRBJ2-3, with 12 bases lining up with TRBD1. Unmatched junction bases numbered 13, after V lost 4 bases and J lost 7 bases. Germline V gives CDR1 SGHNT, CDR2 YYREEE (reference sequence). This CDR3 has 17 residues. This CDR3 is CASSPGTGGNLRNTQYF. In DNA, the CDR3 is TGTGCCAGCAGCCCCGGGACAGGGGGCAACTTAAGGAATACGCAGTATTTT.

This chain links TRBV4-1 with TRBJ1-1; D gene unclear. CDR1 is MGHRA and CDR2 is YSYEKL in the germline V gene. The CDR3 covers 13 residues. The V end lost 1 base, the J end lost 11 bases, and 14 bases lay between the germline ends. Written as DNA, the CDR3 is TGCGCCAGCAGCCAAGCGGAGGGAAGTGCGGCTTTCTTT. This gives the protein CASSQAEGSAAFF.